The rows below give T cell receptor beta chains drawn from one sample of a study of molecular identifiers for immune sequencing clone quantification. MiXCR, run by TCRdb on the PCR reads, gives a single entry per CDR3 protein. This repertoire shows about 630,000 distinct CDR3 sequences, 25% found once; its top ten account for about 0.78%. Sequencing was performed on naive CD8+ T cells from blood, with Jurkat cell RNA spiked in. The receptors stem from a human donor in good health. Some libraries in this study had Jurkat cell RNA spiked in. The conserved cysteine and the conserved F or W are not part of the CDR3 here. Each record gives: V gene, CDR3 protein.

V gene: TRBV6-5
CDR3 protein: ASSYNNNYGYT

V gene: TRBV27
CDR3 protein: ASRSSGLALYEQY

V gene: TRBV27
CDR3 protein: ASVLGNEQY

V gene: TRBV28
CDR3 protein: ASSPRDSRWIANYGYT

V gene: TRBV4-3
CDR3 protein: ASSQERARSSYEQY

V gene: TRBV27
CDR3 protein: ASSPSGGGSAGELF

V gene: TRBV6-2/TRBV6-3
CDR3 protein: ASGRGGHTEAF

V gene: TRBV15
CDR3 protein: ATSRERGLAKNIQY

V gene: TRBV9
CDR3 protein: ASSVDPGTRNTEELF

V gene: TRBV28
CDR3 protein: ASSLRGPMDTEAF

V gene: TRBV4-2
CDR3 protein: ASSQAGTRIDNEQF

V gene: TRBV28
CDR3 protein: ASSSLTASNQPQH

V gene: TRBV11-2
CDR3 protein: ASSLDGPRAQGNTGELF

V gene: TRBV12-3/TRBV12-4
CDR3 protein: ASSYRDNNQPQH

V gene: TRBV6-5
CDR3 protein: ASSYSKDRMNTEAF

V gene: TRBV9
CDR3 protein: ASSTRTDGLYEQY

V gene: TRBV3-1
CDR3 protein: ASSPPWGSEAF

V gene: TRBV19
CDR3 protein: ASSQLSGDTQY

V gene: TRBV6-1
CDR3 protein: ASSCLQNIQY

V gene: TRBV19
CDR3 protein: ASSIDATSGDYNEQF

V gene: TRBV7-9
CDR3 protein: ASSLPGRGNTIY

V gene: TRBV7-9
CDR3 protein: ASSSPDRAGELF

V gene: TRBV4-1
CDR3 protein: ASSPWGDDNSPLH